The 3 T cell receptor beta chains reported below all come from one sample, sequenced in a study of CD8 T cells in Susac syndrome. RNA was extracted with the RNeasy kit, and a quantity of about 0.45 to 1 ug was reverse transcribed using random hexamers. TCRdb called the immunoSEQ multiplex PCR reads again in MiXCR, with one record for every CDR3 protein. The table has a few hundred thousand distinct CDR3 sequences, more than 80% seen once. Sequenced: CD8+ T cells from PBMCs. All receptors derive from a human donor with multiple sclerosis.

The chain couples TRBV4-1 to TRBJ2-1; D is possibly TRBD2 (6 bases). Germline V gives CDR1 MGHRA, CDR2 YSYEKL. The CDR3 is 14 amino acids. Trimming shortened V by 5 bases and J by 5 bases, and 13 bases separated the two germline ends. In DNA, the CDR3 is TGCGCCAGCAGCAGAACTAGCTACGACAATGAGCAGTTCTTC. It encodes CASSRTSYDNEQFF.

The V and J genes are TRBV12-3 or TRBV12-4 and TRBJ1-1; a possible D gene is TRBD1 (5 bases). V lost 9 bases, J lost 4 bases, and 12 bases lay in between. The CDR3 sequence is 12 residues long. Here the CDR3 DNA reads TGTGCCAGTGTTAGGGGAGGCACTGAAGCTTTCTTT. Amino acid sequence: CASVRGGTEAFF.

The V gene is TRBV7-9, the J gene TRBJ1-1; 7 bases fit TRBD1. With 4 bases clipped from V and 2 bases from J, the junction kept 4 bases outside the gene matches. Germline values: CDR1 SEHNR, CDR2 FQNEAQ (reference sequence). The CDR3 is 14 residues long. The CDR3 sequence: CASSSYRGNTEAFF. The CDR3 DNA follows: TGTGCCAGCAGCTCCTACAGGGGAAACACTGAAGCTTTCTTT.